This TCR beta chain stems from a study of molecular identifiers for immune sequencing clone quantification (dated by TCRdb to between 2017 and 2018). The study in broad terms: For a replicate experiment, the RNA from either about 20,000 or 100,000 naive CD8 T cells was divided into five aliquots, and four of those aliquots went on to sequencing. The study was a methods study using CD8 T cells to benchmark molecular-identifier clustering-based TCR repertoire sequencing (MIDCIRS) and TCR RNA copy counting.

This clonotype came up many times. Its recognized antigen is unknown. Within one base of it there is no much larger clone, and no base qualities were kept. Libraries came from PCR. The reads were generated on a NextSeq 500. Bulk TCR libraries were prepared as previously described, using TCR primers listed in Table S5. Purification of total RNA was performed with the Qiagen AllPrep DNA/RNA kit. Before analysis, reads from multiple sequencing runs of one library were combined. Under the source paper's analysis protocol: Only reads with exact TCR constant sequence were kept, trimmed to 150 nt, and grouped by their 12-nt molecular barcodes. Within each barcode group, reads were sub-clustered at a 15% Levenshtein threshold, and quality-weighted consensus sequences were built per RNA molecule. Non-functional sequences were filtered out, along with any lower-count sequence sitting one edit away from another sequence. Barcode sub-clusters with fewer than 20% of the maximum read count were removed, based on fitting two negative binomial distributions. TCRdb reran the public reads through fastp at Q25 and MiXCR, keeping productive beta chains. Each entry is one CDR3 protein sequence, shown with its most common DNA and genes. TCRdb, not the authors, supplied the V and J calls. A total of more than 550,000 distinct CDR3 sequences appear in this sample, around 25% of them only once. The top ten constitute 0.7% to 0.95% of the sample.

The germline V and J ends show losses of 5 bases and 4 bases respectively, and no gene match explains 5 bases of the junction. CDR1 and CDR2 (MDHEN, SYDVKM) derive from the germline V gene. The CDR3 measures 14 amino acids from cysteine to phenylalanine. The only DNA kept is the CDR3, 42 bases in frame from the first base. The study at large found these results: Identical TCR molecules sharing a barcode could cause highly expanded clone sizes to be underestimated. Modeling gave about three recovered TCR RNA copies per cell versus roughly 10 by digital PCR, implying around 30% capture efficiency. Clones above 20 RNA copies held over 99% of molecules in CMV-specific effector cells but under 1% in naive cells. A single cell's worth of spiked-in Jurkat TCR RNA was reported detectable even among one million naive CD8 T cells. When barcode sub-clustering was omitted, TCR diversity was inflated by chimeric consensus sequences, with chimeras reaching as high as 47%. The naive libraries included spiked-in Jurkat TCR RNA (approximately ten copies' worth), and this RNA is not part of the donor repertoire.

Libraries of naive CD8 T cells were generated from about 21,000 to 970,000 sorted cells, with 10%, 30% or 50% of the purified RNA used. On a BD FACSAria II, naive CD8 T cells were FACS-sorted as CD8+CD4-CCR7+CD45RA+ and collected into RLT Plus buffer. More than 8 TCR copies' worth of Jurkat RNA were spiked into roughly 20,000-1,000,000 naive CD8 T cell samples to test detection sensitivity. CD8 T cells were enriched using RosetteSep CD8+ T Cell Enrichment Cocktail and Ficoll-Paque, and the enriched cells then underwent ACK red cell lysis. Recombination connected TRBV28 to TRBJ2-5; 9 bases in the junction line up with TRBD1. Sequencing used naive CD8+ T cells from blood, with Jurkat cell RNA spiked in. The meaning of the sample's cell subset or site label: FACS-sorted CD8+CD4-CCR7+CD45RA+ naive T cells. The receptor was isolated from a human donor in good health. Some libraries in this study had Jurkat cell RNA spiked in. The CDR3 region has the sequence CASSPLTGGETQYF. The sequenced DNA is TGTGCCAGCAGTCCCTTGACAGGGGGAGAGACCCAGTACTTC.